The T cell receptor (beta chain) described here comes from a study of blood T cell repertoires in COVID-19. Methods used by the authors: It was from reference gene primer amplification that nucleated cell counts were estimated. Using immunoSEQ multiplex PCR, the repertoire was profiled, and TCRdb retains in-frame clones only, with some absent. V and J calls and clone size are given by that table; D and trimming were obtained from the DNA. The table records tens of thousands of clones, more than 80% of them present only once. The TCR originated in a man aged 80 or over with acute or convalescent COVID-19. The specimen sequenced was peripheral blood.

Here the CDR3 DNA reads TGCGCCAGCAGCGTACTAGCGGGGGATTCCTACAATGAGCAGTTCTTC. It specifies CASSVLAGDSYNEQFF. This chain uses TRBV5-1 with TRBJ2-1; TRBD2 aligns across 11 bases. CDR1 SGHRS and CDR2 YFSETQ come from the germline V gene. There are 16 residues in the CDR3. Germline trimming cut 4 bases from V and 1 base from J; bases unmatched to any gene: 4. Filled out from reference TRBV5-1 and TRBJ2-1, the complete variable domain reads KAGVTQTPRYLIKTRGQQVTLSCSPISGHRSVSWYQQTPGQGLQFLFEYFSETQRNKGNFPGRFSGRQFSNSRSEMNVSTLELGDSALYLCASSVLAGDSYNEQFFGPGTRLTVL.